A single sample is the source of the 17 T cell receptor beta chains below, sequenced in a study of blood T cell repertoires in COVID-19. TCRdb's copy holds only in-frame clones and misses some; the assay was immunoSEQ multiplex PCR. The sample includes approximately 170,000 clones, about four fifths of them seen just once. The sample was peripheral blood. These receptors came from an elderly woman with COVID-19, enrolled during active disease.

The CDR3 loop reads CASISGNSPLHF. CDR3 in DNA: TGCGCCAGCATTTCAGGGAATTCACCCCTCCACTTT. The chain joins TRBV10-2 to TRBJ1-6, with D maybe TRBD1 (5 bases). The CDR3 length is 12 residues. V lost 7 bases, J lost 7 bases, and 8 bases lay in between. Germline values: CDR1 WSHSY, CDR2 SAAADI.

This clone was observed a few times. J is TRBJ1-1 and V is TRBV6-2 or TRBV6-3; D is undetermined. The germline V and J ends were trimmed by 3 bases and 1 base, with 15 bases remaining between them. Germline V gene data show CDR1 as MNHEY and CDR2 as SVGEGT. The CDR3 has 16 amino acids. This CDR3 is CASSYPGLGRNTEAFF. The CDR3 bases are TGTGCCAGCAGTTATCCAGGCCTAGGGAGGAACACTGAAGCTTTCTTT.

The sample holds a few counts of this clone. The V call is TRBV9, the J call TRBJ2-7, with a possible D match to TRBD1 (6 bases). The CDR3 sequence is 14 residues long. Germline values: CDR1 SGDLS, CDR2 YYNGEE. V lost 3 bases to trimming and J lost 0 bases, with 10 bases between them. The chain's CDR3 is CASSGRDNSYEQYF. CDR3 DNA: TGTGCCAGCAGCGGAAGGGACAACTCCTACGAGCAGTACTTC.

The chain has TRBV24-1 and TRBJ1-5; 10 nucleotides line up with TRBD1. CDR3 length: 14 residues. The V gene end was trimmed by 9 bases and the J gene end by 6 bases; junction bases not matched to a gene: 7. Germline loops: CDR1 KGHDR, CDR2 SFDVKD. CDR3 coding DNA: TGTGCCACCTCGCCGGGACAGGGGATTCAGCCCCAGCATTTT. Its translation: CATSPGQGIQPQHF.

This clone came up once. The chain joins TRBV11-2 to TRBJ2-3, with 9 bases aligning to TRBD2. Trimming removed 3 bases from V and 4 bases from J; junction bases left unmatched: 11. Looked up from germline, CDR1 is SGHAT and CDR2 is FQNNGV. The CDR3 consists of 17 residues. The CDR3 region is CASSFWTAGGPPDTQYF. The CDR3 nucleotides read TGTGCCAGCAGCTTTTGGACGGCGGGGGGGCCGCCAGATACGCAGTATTTT.

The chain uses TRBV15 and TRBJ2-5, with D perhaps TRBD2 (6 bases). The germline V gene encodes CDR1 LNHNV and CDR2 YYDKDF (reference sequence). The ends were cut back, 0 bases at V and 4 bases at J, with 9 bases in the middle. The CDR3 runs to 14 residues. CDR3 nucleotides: TGTGCCACCAGCAGAGAGGGGAGGAGAGAGACCCAGTACTTC. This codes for CATSREGRRETQYF.

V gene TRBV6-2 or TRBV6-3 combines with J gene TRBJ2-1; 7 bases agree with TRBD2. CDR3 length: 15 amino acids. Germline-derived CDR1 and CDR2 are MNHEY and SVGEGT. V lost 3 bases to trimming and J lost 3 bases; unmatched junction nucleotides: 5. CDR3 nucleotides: TGTGCCAGCAGTTATAGCGGGCAGAACTACAATGAGCAGTTCTTC. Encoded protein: CASSYSGQNYNEQFF.

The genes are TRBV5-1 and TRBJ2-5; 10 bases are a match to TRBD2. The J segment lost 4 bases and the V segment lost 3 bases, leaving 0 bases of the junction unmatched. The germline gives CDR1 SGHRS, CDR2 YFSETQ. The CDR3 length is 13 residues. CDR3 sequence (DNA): TGCGCCAGCAGCTCTAGCGGGAGAGAGACCCAGTACTTC. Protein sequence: CASSSSGRETQYF.

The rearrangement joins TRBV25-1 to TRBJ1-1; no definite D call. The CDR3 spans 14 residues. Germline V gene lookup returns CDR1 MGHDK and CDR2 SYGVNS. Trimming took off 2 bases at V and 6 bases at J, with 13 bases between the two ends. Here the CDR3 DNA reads TGTGCCAGCAGTGAACTGCCAGGCCCAGCTGAAGCTTTCTTT. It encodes CASSELPGPAEAFF.

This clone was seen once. The chain's CDR3 is CASSVETRGFTDTQYF. CDR3 nucleotides: TGTGCCAGCAGCGTAGAGACTAGGGGATTCACAGATACGCAGTATTTT. The chain uses TRBV9 and TRBJ2-3, with D possibly being TRBD2 (6 bases). The CDR3 consists of 16 residues. CDR1 is SGDLS, CDR2 YYNGEE, per germline. The V end lost 0 bases, the J end lost 2 bases, and 13 bases lay between the germline ends.

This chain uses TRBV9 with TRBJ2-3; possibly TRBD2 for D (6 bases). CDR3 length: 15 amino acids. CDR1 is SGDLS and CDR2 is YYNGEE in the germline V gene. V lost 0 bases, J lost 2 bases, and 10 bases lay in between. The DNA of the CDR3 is TGTGCCAGCAGCGTAGGCTGGGGGGTCACAGATACGCAGTATTTT. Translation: CASSVGWGVTDTQYF.

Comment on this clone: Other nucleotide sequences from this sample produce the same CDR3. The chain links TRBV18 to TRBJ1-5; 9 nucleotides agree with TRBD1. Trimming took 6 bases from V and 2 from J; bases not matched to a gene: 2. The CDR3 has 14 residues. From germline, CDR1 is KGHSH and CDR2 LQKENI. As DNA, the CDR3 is TGTGCCAGCTCTCGGACAGGGGGCAATCAGCCCCAGCATTTT. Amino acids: CASSRTGGNQPQHF. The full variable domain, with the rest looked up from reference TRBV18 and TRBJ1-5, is NAGVMQNPRHLVRRRGQEARLRCSPMKGHSHVYWYRQLPEEGLKFMVYLQKENIIDESGMPKERFSAEFPKEGPSILRIQQVVRGDSAAYFCASSRTGGNQPQHFGDGTRLSIL.

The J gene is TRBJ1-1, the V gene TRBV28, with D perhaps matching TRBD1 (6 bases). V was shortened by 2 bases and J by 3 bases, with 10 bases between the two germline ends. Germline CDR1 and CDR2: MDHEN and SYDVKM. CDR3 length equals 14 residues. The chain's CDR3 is CASSLRQDYTEAFF. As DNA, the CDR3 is TGTGCCAGCAGTTTACGACAGGACTACACTGAAGCTTTCTTT.

The CDR3 sequence is CASRGTGGYGYTF. DNA of the CDR3: TGTGCCAGCAGGGGGACAGGGGGTTATGGCTACACCTTC. The V gene is TRBV2, the J gene TRBJ1-2; 11 nucleotides align to TRBD1. The trim removed 6 bases at V and 5 bases at J, leaving 2 bases unmatched. This CDR3 is 13 amino acids long. CDR1 is SNHLY and CDR2 is FYNNEI in the germline V gene.

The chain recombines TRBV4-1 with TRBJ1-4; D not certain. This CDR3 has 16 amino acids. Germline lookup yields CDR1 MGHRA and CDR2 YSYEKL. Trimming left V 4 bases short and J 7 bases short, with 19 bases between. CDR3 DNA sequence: TGCGCCAGCAGCCTCAGAGCGGACGGAGTGAGTGAAAAACTGTTTTTT. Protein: CASSLRADGVSEKLFF.

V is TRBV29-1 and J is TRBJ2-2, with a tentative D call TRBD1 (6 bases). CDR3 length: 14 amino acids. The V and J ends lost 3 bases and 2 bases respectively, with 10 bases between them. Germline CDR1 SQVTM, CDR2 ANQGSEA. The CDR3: CSVEDSRNTGELFF. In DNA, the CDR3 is TGCAGCGTTGAGGACAGCCGTAACACCGGGGAGCTGTTTTTT.

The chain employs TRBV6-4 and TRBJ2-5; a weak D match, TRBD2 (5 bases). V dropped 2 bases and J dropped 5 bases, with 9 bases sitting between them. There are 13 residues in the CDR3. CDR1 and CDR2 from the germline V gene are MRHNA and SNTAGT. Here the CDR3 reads CASSDAPGETQYF. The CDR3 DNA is TGTGCCAGCAGTGACGCCCCGGGGGAGACCCAGTACTTC.